This T cell receptor beta chain was found in a study of T-cell reconstitution after alpha-beta-depleted transplantation in children. Construction of the TCRbeta library involved unique molecular identifiers. From the PCR reads, TCRdb called clonotypes with MiXCR, one entry per CDR3 protein. The data show about 540,000 distinct CDR3 sequences, with about a sixth seen just once and 3% to 4% held by the top ten. Germline V gene data show CDR1 as MNHEY and CDR2 as SMNVEV (reference sequence). Between the trimmed V and J ends, which lost 5 bases and 3 bases, there was a span of 10 bases. The CDR3 length is 13 residues.

The TCR originated in a human donor who donated a stem cell graft to a child with acute lymphoblastic leukemia. The rearrangement joins TRBV27 to TRBJ1-1; D is unclear. The sequenced sample was PBMCs from the stem cell graft donor, obtained from the stem cell graft. The CDR3 DNA sequence: TGTGCCAGCAGTCCGGACGGGGACACTGAAGCTTTCTTT. It codes for CASSPDGDTEAFF.